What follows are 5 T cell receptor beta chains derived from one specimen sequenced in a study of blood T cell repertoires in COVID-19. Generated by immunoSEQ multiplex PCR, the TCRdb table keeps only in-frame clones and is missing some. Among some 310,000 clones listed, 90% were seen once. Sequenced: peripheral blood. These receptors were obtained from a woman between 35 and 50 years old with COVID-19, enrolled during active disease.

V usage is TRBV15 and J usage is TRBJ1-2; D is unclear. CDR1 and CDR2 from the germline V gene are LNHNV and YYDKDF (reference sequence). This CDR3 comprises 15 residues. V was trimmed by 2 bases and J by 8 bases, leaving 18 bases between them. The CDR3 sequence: CATSRLPAPTEGYTF. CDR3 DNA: TGTGCCACCAGCAGATTGCCGGCACCTACGGAGGGCTACACCTTC.

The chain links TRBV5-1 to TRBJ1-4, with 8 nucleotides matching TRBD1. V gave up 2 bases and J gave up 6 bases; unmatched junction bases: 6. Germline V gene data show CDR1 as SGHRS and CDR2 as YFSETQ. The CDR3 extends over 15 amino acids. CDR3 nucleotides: TGCGCCAGCAGCTTCAACGCAGGGGGCGATGAAAAACTGTTTTTT. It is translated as CASSFNAGGDEKLFF.

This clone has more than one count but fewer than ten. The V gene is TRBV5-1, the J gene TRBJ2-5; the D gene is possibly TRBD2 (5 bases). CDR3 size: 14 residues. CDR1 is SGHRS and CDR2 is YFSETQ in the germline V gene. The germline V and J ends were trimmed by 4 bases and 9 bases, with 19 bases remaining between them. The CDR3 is CASSPEGSLMAQYF. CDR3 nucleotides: TGCGCCAGCAGCCCCGAGGGCAGCCTCATGGCCCAGTACTTC. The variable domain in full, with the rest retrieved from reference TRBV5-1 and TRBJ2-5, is KAGVTQTPRYLIKTRGQQVTLSCSPISGHRSVSWYQQTPGQGLQFLFEYFSETQRNKGNFPGRFSGRQFSNSRSEMNVSTLELGDSALYLCASSPEGSLMAQYFGPGTRLLVL.

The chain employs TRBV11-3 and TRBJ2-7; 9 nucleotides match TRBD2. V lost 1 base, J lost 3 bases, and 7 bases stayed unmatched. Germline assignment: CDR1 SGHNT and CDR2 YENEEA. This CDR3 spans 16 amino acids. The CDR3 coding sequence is TGTGCCAGCAGCTTAGGCCCCCTACTAGCGGGCTACGAGCAGTACTTC. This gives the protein CASSLGPLLAGYEQYF.

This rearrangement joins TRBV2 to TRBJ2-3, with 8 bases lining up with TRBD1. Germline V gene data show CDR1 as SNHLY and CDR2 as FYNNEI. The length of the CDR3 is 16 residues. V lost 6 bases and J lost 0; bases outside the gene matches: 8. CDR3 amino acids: CASRQDRARSTDTQYF. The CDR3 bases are TGTGCCAGCAGGCAGGACAGGGCTCGAAGCACAGATACGCAGTATTTT.